This T cell receptor (beta chain) was retrieved from a study of T cell changes during pregnancy in multiple sclerosis. The table came from immunoSEQ multiplex PCR; TCRdb's copy has only in-frame clones and leaves some out. The data contain 100,000 or so clones, around 94% of them singletons. CDR1 and CDR2 from the germline V gene are SEHNR and FQNEAQ (reference sequence). This CDR3 has 14 amino acids. V was shortened by 5 bases and J by 0 bases, with 9 bases between the two germline ends. Comments on this clone: At the DNA level, this CDR3 is encoded by other sequences in the same sample as well.

The sequence was collected from a female donor in good health, enrolled as a control in a pregnancy study. The source was peripheral blood, collected after pregnancy. The rearrangement links TRBV7-9 to TRBJ2-3, with D possibly TRBD2 on 5 matching bases. The CDR3: CASSPSGSTDTQYF. The CDR3 DNA is TGTGCCAGCAGCCCCAGCGGTAGCACAGATACGCAGTATTTT.